The 21 T cell receptor beta chains below come from one sample, sequenced in a study of cytomegalovirus exposure and HLA in healthy donors. The primer mix had 60 Vbeta and 13 Jbeta primers. The repertoire was sequenced with immunoSEQ multiplex PCR; TCRdb's copy has only in-frame clones and lacks some. There are about 160,000 clones in the sample; around 79% occur only once, and 3.5% to 4.5% lies in the top ten. Material for sequencing was PBMCs. The receptors shown here come from a human donor in good health.

This clone was detected once. The chain carries TRBV30 and TRBJ1-2, with D perhaps matching TRBD1 (5 bases). This CDR3 contains 13 residues. The germline CDR1 and CDR2 sequences are GTSNPN and SVGIG (reference sequence). The ends were cut back, 3 bases at V and 2 bases at J, with 10 bases in the middle. CDR3 DNA: TGTGCCTGGAGCCCCAGACAGAACTATGGCTACACCTTC. Translation gives CAWSPRQNYGYTF.

This chain links TRBV5-1 with TRBJ2-7, with 8 positions matching TRBD1. Germline lookup yields CDR1 SGHRS and CDR2 YFSETQ. The CDR3 runs to 15 residues. After removal of 4 bases from V and 4 bases from J, the junction contained 10 bases not matched to a gene. The chain's CDR3 is CASSPSMDRVYEQYF. DNA of the CDR3: TGCGCCAGCAGCCCCTCCATGGACAGGGTGTACGAGCAGTACTTC.

This chain uses TRBV7-3 with TRBJ2-5, with 9 nucleotides matching TRBD2. With V trimmed by 2 bases and J by 5 bases, 9 bases remained unmatched. From germline, CDR1 is SGHTA and CDR2 FQGTGA. The CDR3 has 16 amino acids. CDR3 loop: CASSLGTPGTSETQYF. CDR3 DNA: TGTGCCAGCAGCTTAGGTACCCCCGGGACTAGCGAGACCCAGTACTTC. The entire variable domain, with the rest obtained from reference TRBV7-3 and TRBJ2-5, is as follows: GAGVSQTPSNKVTEKGKYVELRCDPISGHTALYWYRQSLGQGPEFLIYFQGTGAADDSGLPNDRFFAVRPEGSVSTLKIQRTERGDSAVYLCASSLGTPGTSETQYFGPGTRLLVL.

The chain couples TRBV7-2 to TRBJ1-2; 8 nucleotides line up with TRBD1. From germline, CDR1 is SGHTA and CDR2 FQGNSA. V was pared by 5 bases and J by 10 bases, with 9 bases of the junction left unmatched. This CDR3 is built from 13 residues. As DNA, the CDR3 is TGTGCCAGCAGCCTTGGACAGGGTTCGCCCTACACCTTC. It specifies CASSLGQGSPYTF.

The V call is TRBV2, the J call TRBJ2-1, with TRBD2 matching over 7 bases. This CDR3 contains 14 residues. Germline-derived CDR1 and CDR2 are SNHLY and FYNNEI. The trim removed 4 bases at V and 4 bases at J, leaving 4 bases unmatched. The CDR3 sequence: CASSVAGVYNEQFF. DNA for the CDR3: TGTGCCAGCAGTGTTGCGGGAGTGTACAATGAGCAGTTCTTC.

This clone showed up just once. V gene TRBV9 combines with J gene TRBJ2-2; 12 nucleotides line up with TRBD2. This CDR3 has 16 residues. Trimming at V came to 3 bases and at J to 8 bases, leaving 8 bases not matched to a gene. Germline V gene lookup returns CDR1 SGDLS and CDR2 YYNGEE. For the CDR3, the DNA is TGTGCCAGCAGCGCATCGACTAGCGGGAGAGCTGGGGAGCTGTTTTTT. This encodes CASSASTSGRAGELFF.

This chain uses TRBV19 with TRBJ2-3; the D is unclear. This CDR3 is 12 amino acids long. With 3 bases removed from V and 3 bases from J, the gap between germline ends came to 4 bases. Germline CDR1 is LNHDA and CDR2 is SQIVND (reference sequence). The CDR3 loop is CASSIGTDTQYF. In nucleotides, the CDR3 is TGTGCCAGTAGTATCGGGACAGATACGCAGTATTTT. Supplemented by reference TRBV19 and TRBJ2-3, the full variable domain reads DGGITQSPKYLFRKEGQNVTLSCEQNLNHDAMYWYRQDPGQGLRLIYYSQIVNDFQKGDIAEGYSVSREKKESFPLTVTSAQKNPTAFYLCASSIGTDTQYFGPGTRLTVL.

This clone showed up just a few times. V usage is TRBV5-1 and J usage is TRBJ1-1; D unresolved. CDR1 is SGHRS, CDR2 YFSETQ, per germline. This CDR3 is 13 amino acids long. Trimming removed 0 bases from V and 8 bases from J, with 11 bases in between. CDR3 residues: CASSLDGLLEAFF. CDR3 nucleotides: TGCGCCAGCAGCTTGGATGGCCTTTTGGAAGCTTTCTTT.

The chain links TRBV4-1 to TRBJ1-3, with 9 bases fitting TRBD1. Germline CDR1 and CDR2: MGHRA and YSYEKL. The CDR3 is 18 amino acids. V was clipped by 0 bases and J by 7 bases; unmatched bases: 13. The CDR3 coding sequence is TGCGCCAGCAGCCAAGATACACCCCAAGGACAGGGGAGGAACACCATATATTTT. It specifies CASSQDTPQGQGRNTIYF.

The chain uses TRBV28 and TRBJ1-5; D is unresolved. The CDR3 is 16 residues long. Germline CDR1 MDHEN, CDR2 SYDVKM. Trimming took 1 base from V and 0 from J, leaving 10 bases between them. The CDR3 DNA sequence: TGTGCCAGCAGTTTATTAAACAGATATAGCAATCAGCCCCAGCATTTT. Protein product: CASSLLNRYSNQPQHF.

This chain connects TRBV12-5 to TRBJ2-1; tentative D call: TRBD1 (6 bases). Germline lookup yields CDR1 LGHNT and CDR2 FRNRAP. V shed 6 bases and J shed 7 bases, with 10 bases lying between them. The CDR3 totals 12 residues. The CDR3 sequence is CASGLQGNEQFF. The CDR3 DNA follows: TGTGCTAGTGGACTACAGGGTAATGAGCAGTTCTTC. Variable domain in full (rest from reference TRBV12-5 and TRBJ2-1): DARVTQTPRHKVTEMGQEVTMRCQPILGHNTVFWYRQTMMQGLELLAYFRNRAPLDDSGMPKDRFSAEMPDATLATLKIQPSEPRDSAVYFCASGLQGNEQFFGPGTRLTVL.

The chain carries TRBV11-3 and TRBJ1-4; 9 positions match TRBD1. From germline, CDR1 is SGHNT and CDR2 YENEEA. The CDR3 loop spans 19 amino acids. The V segment lost 6 bases and the J segment 6 bases; nucleotides outside the gene matches: 20. CDR3 nucleotide sequence: TGTGCCAGCAGGCTAAGAACCGGGACAGGGAAGGGCGAGGATGAAAAACTGTTTTTT. It translates to CASRLRTGTGKGEDEKLFF.

The chain is built from TRBV30 and TRBJ1-1; D possibly corresponds to TRBD1 (5 bases). Between the trimmed V and J ends, which lost 2 bases and 4 bases, there was a span of 14 bases. Germline V gene data show CDR1 as GTSNPN and CDR2 as SVGIG (reference sequence). This CDR3 contains 14 residues. CDR3 loop: CAWSLDPGGTEAFF. CDR3 nucleotide sequence: TGTGCCTGGAGTTTAGACCCGGGGGGCACTGAAGCTTTCTTT. Using reference TRBV30 and TRBJ1-1 for the parts outside the CDR3, the full variable domain is SQTIHQWPATLVQPVGSPLSLECTVEGTSNPNLYWYRQAAGRGLQLLFYSVGIGQISSEVPQNLSASRPQDRQFILSSKKLLLSDSGFYLCAWSLDPGGTEAFFGQGTRLTVV.

The V gene is TRBV5-1, the J gene TRBJ2-2, with TRBD2 matching 9 bases. CDR3 size: 15 residues. J was trimmed by 4 bases and V by 4 bases; bases with no gene match: 5. CDR1 and CDR2 from the germline V gene are SGHRS and YFSETQ. The CDR3 region is CASSPGLASTGELFF. The CDR3 DNA reads TGCGCCAGCAGCCCCGGACTAGCGAGCACCGGGGAGCTGTTTTTT.

V and J are TRBV9 and TRBJ2-1; TRBD2 aligns across 9 bases. Germline V gives CDR1 SGDLS, CDR2 YYNGEE. The ends lost 2 bases at V and 5 bases at J; junction bases unmatched: 2. CDR3 length: 14 amino acids. The CDR3 nucleotides are TGTGCCAGCAGCGTTCTAGCGGGGAACAATGAGCAGTTCTTC. Its translation is CASSVLAGNNEQFF.

The rearrangement links TRBV28 to TRBJ2-5; a possible D gene is TRBD2 (6 bases). The germline V gene has CDR1 MDHEN and CDR2 SYDVKM. Deletions cut 7 bases from V and 4 bases from J, with 13 bases between. The length of the CDR3 is 13 residues. CDR3 loop: CASNSGAGETQYF. CDR3 nucleotides: TGTGCCAGCAATAGCGGAGCCGGAGAGACCCAGTACTTC.

This clone was observed a few times. The chain recombines TRBV4-1 with TRBJ2-1; possible D gene TRBD1, 6 bases. The CDR3 covers 13 residues. V was trimmed by 0 bases and J by 7 bases, leaving 7 bases between them. CDR1 MGHRA and CDR2 YSYEKL come from the germline V gene. This CDR3 reads CASSQEGGNEQFF. DNA of the CDR3: TGCGCCAGCAGCCAAGAAGGGGGAAATGAGCAGTTCTTC.

CDR3 coding DNA: TGCGCCAGCAGCCAAGATGTCGGGGGGTATGGCTACACCTTC. Translated, it gives CASSQDVGGYGYTF. This chain links TRBV4-3 with TRBJ1-2; D is perhaps TRBD1 (5 bases). This CDR3 is 14 amino acids long. V was trimmed by 0 bases and J by 5 bases, leaving 10 bases between them. Looked up from germline, CDR1 is LGHNA and CDR2 is YSLEER.

The rearrangement links TRBV5-6 to TRBJ2-7, with 7 bases fitting TRBD1. The CDR3 has 13 residues. The V segment lost 4 bases and the J segment 6 bases; nucleotides outside the gene matches: 7. Germline loops: CDR1 SGHDT, CDR2 YYEEEE. CDR3 nucleotide sequence: TGTGCCAGCAGCGAAGCCGGGACAGTCGAGCAGTACTTC. Encoded protein: CASSEAGTVEQYF.

The rearrangement links TRBV6-5 to TRBJ1-2; TRBD1 aligns across 7 bases. The CDR3 runs to 14 residues. Germline-derived CDR1 and CDR2 are MNHEY and SVGAGI. The V and J ends lost 6 bases and 2 bases, in that order; junction bases with no gene match: 6. As DNA, the CDR3 is TGTGCCAGCAGGAGAGGGGGCCCCAACTATGGCTACACCTTC. Translated: CASRRGGPNYGYTF.

The V and J genes are TRBV18 and TRBJ1-2; D perhaps matches TRBD1 (5 bases). The CDR3 contains 14 residues. Trimming left V 1 base short and J 4 bases short, with 10 bases between. CDR1 is KGHSH and CDR2 is LQKENI in the germline V gene. The CDR3 DNA sequence: TGTGCCAGCTCACCACGACAGTTTAGCTATGGCTACACCTTC. Protein product: CASSPRQFSYGYTF.